This TCR beta chain is from a study of blood T cell repertoires in COVID-19. Study details: Acute-phase and convalescent COVID-19 samples originated in the United States, Italy and Spain.

TCRdb keeps only in-frame clones here, not all; method: immunoSEQ multiplex PCR. The repertoire holds 25,000 to 35,000 clones, with 85% as singletons. This clone was seen more than once but under ten times. The CDR3 has 12 amino acids. V lost 5 bases and J lost 6, with 10 bases in between. J is TRBJ1-2 and V is TRBV12-3 or TRBV12-4, with D unresolved. Sequencing was done on a sample of peripheral blood. The clonotype comes from a human donor in a cohort sampled during active COVID-19. The CDR3 is CASSPTLDGYTF. The CDR3 DNA follows: TGTGCCAGCAGTCCGACACTGGATGGCTACACCTTC.